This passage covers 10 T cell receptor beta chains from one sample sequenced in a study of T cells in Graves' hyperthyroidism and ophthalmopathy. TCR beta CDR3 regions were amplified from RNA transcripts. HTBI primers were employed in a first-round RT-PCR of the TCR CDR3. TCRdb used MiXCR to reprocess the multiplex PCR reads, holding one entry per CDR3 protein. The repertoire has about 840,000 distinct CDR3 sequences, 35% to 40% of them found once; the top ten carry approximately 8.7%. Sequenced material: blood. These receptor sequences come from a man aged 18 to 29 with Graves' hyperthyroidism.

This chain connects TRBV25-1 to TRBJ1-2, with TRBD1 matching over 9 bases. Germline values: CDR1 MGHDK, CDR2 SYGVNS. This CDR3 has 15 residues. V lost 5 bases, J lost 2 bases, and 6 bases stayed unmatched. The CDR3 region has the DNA TGTGCCAGCAGTCGCAGGGACAGGGCCAACTATGGCTACACCTTC. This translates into CASSRRDRANYGYTF.

The CDR3 DNA reads as TGTGCCAGCAGCTCACAGGGTTCGGTCTCCTACGAGCAGTACTTC. Translated, it gives CASSSQGSVSYEQYF. The V and J genes are TRBV7-9 and TRBJ2-7; tentative D call: TRBD1 (6 bases). V was cut by 4 bases and J by 0 bases, with 13 bases left in between. The CDR3 extends over 15 amino acids. In germline, CDR1 is SEHNR, CDR2 FQNEAQ (reference sequence).

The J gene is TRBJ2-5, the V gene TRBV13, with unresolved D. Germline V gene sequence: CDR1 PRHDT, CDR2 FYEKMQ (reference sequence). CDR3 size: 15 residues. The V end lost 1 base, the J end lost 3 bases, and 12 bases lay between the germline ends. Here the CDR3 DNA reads TGTGCCAGCAGCTTAGCCTACAAAGACGAAGAGACCCAGTACTTC. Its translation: CASSLAYKDEETQYF.

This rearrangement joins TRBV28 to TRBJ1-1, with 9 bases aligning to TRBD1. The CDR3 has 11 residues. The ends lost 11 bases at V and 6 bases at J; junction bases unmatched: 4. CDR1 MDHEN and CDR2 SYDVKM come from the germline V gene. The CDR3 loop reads CASWTGAEAFF. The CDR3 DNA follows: TGTGCCTCCTGGACAGGGGCTGAAGCTTTCTTT. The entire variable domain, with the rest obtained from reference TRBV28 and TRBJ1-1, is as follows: DVKVTQSSRYLVKRTGEKVFLECVQDMDHENMFWYRQDPGLGLRLIYFSYDVKMKEKGDIPEGYSVSREKKERFSLILESASTNQTSMYLCASWTGAEAFFGQGTRLTVV.

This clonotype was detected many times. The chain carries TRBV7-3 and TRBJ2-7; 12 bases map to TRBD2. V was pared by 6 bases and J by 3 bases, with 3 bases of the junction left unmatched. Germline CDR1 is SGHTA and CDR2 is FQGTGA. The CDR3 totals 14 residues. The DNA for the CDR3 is TGTGCCAGCAGGTCGACTAGCGGGAGCTACGAGCAGTACTTC. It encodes CASRSTSGSYEQYF.

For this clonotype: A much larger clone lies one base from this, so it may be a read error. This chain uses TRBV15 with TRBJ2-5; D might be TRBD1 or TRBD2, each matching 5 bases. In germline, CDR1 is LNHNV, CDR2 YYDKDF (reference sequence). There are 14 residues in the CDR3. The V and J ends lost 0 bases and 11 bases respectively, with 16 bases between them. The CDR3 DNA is TGTGCCACCAGCAGAGATAAGGGGACGGGCGGGCAGTACTTC. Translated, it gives CATSRDKGTGGQYF.

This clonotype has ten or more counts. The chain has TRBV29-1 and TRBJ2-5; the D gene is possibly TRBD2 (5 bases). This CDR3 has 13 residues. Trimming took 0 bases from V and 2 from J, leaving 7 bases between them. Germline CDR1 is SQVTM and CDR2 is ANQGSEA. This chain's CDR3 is CSVEDRRQETQYF. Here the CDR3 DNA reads TGCAGCGTTGAAGATAGGAGGCAAGAGACCCAGTACTTC.

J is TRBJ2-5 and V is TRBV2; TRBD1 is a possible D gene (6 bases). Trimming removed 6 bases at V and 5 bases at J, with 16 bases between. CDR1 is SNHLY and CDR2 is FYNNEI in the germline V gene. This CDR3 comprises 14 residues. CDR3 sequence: CASSDNRVGETQYF. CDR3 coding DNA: TGTGCCAGCAGCGATAACAGGGTTGGGGAGACCCAGTACTTC.

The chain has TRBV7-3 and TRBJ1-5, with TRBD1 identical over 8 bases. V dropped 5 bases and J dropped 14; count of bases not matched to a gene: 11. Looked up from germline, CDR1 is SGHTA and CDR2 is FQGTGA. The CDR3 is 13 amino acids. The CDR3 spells CASSPGTGTYEHF. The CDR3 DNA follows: TGTGCCAGCAGCCCCGGGACAGGCACCTACGAGCATTTT.

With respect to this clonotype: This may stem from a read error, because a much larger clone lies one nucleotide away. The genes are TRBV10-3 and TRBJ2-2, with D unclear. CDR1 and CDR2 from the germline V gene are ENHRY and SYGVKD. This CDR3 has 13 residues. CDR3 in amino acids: CAVSDGPGGELFF. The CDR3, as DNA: TGTGCCGTCAGTGACGGTCCAGGCGGGGAGCTGTTTTTT.